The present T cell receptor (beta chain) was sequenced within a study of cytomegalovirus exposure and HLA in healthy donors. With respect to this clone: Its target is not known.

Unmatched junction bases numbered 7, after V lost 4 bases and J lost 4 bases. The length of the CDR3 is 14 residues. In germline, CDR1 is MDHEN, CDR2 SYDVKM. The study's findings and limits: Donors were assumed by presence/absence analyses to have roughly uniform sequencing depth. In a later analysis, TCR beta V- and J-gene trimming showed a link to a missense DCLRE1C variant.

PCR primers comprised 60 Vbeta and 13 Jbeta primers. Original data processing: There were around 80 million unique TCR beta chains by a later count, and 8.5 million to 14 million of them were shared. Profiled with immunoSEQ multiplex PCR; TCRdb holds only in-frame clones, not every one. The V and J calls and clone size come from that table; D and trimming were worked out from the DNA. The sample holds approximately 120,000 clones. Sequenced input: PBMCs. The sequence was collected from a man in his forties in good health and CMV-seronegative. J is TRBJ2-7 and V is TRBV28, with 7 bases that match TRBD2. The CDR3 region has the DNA TGTGCCAGCAGTTCCGGGACTAAGCTATACGAGCAGTACTTC. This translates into CASSSGTKLYEQYF.